Below, 5 T cell receptor beta chains from the same sample are listed, as sequenced in a study of blood T cell repertoires in COVID-19. The assay was immunoSEQ multiplex PCR, and TCRdb's table has in-frame clones only and misses some. Found here are over 150,000 clones, approximately 73% of them singletons; the top ten hold approximately 3.7%. Sequencing input: peripheral blood. All receptors come from a woman of 80 years or more with acute or convalescent COVID-19.

The gene calls are TRBV3-1 (or the pseudogene TRBV3-2) and TRBJ1-2; 7 nucleotides line up with TRBD1. After removal of 1 base from V and 5 bases from J, the junction contained 7 bases not matched to a gene. Germline assignment: CDR1 LGHDT and CDR2 YNNKEL (reference sequence). This CDR3 is built from 15 residues. CDR3 sequence (DNA): TGTGCCAGCAGCCAAGCAGGACAGGTCGGGTATGGCTACACCTTC. Translation: CASSQAGQVGYGYTF.

The J gene is TRBJ1-3, the V gene TRBV2; D is uncertain. Germline CDR1 SNHLY, CDR2 FYNNEI. The V gene lost 4 bases and the J gene lost 0 bases, with 7 bases spanning the gap. The CDR3 has 14 residues. CDR3 region: CASSAVNSGNTIYF. The CDR3 nucleotides read TGTGCCAGCAGTGCAGTCAACTCTGGAAACACCATATATTTT.

The rearrangement links TRBV29-1 to TRBJ2-5; 9 nucleotides agree with TRBD2. Germline V gene data show CDR1 as SQVTM and CDR2 as ANQGSEA. V gave up 8 bases and J gave up 2 bases; unmatched junction bases: 9. The CDR3 is 14 residues long. The CDR3: CSLARGGFQETQYF. The CDR3 nucleotides are TGCAGCCTCGCGCGGGGGGGATTTCAAGAGACCCAGTACTTC.

J is TRBJ1-2 and V is TRBV6-5; maybe TRBD1 (5 bases). CDR1 is MNHEY, CDR2 SVGAGI, per germline. The V gene lost 5 bases and the J gene lost 5 bases, with 18 bases spanning the gap. The CDR3 is 15 amino acids. CDR3 amino acids: CASSPQGSGIYGYTF. CDR3 nucleotides: TGTGCCAGCAGTCCGCAGGGAAGTGGGATTTATGGCTACACCTTC.

This clone was picked up a small number of times. The V and J genes are TRBV5-1 and TRBJ1-1, with D possibly being TRBD1 (6 bases). V lost 0 bases, J lost 6 bases, and 15 bases lay in between. The length of the CDR3 is 15 residues. CDR1 and CDR2 from the germline V gene are SGHRS and YFSETQ. CDR3 DNA: TGCGCCAGCAGCTTGGGGGCAGGGGAAACGGCTGAAGCTTTCTTT. As protein: CASSLGAGETAEAFF. Complete variable domain (other parts from reference TRBV5-1 and TRBJ1-1): KAGVTQTPRYLIKTRGQQVTLSCSPISGHRSVSWYQQTPGQGLQFLFEYFSETQRNKGNFPGRFSGRQFSNSRSEMNVSTLELGDSALYLCASSLGAGETAEAFFGQGTRLTVV.